This TCR beta chain stems from a study of beta chain features in type 1 diabetes. At the level of the study: Patient and healthy donor groups were alike in age, gender and cell yields. Study results and caveats: A moderate, significant TCRB CDR3 shortening appeared in type 1 diabetes across four CD4+ subsets.

J gave up 7 bases and V 1 base, and 4 bases lay outside the gene matches. CDR1 and CDR2 from the germline V gene are SGHDT and YYEEEE. The CDR3 length is 14 residues. This clone was detected once. Its antigen is as yet unknown. Isolated RNA was reverse transcribed in full, so expressed TCRB transcripts were sequenced. Some clones are missing from TCRdb's copy, which holds only in-frame ones; the method was immunoSEQ multiplex PCR. The sample has about 160,000 clones; about 10% are singletons. One heparinised blood draw, averaging roughly 0.12 L, came from each donor. The authors obtained over 95% purity in all sorted populations.

The chain uses TRBV5-6 and TRBJ1-2; TRBD1 matches 10 bases. The sequenced sample consisted of central memory CD4+ T cells from blood. The receptor comes from a woman aged 30 to 39 with type 1 diabetes. The CDR3 nucleotides are TGTGCCAGCAGCTTGATGGACAGGGGGGGTGGCTACACCTTC. It yields the protein CASSLMDRGGGYTF.